The present TCR beta chain was sequenced within a study of spatial heterogeneity in lung cancer. At the level of the study: Taken at a median of roughly two years after resection, follow-up PBMC samples underwent sequencing when available.

This clonotype occurred many times. V was clipped by 4 bases and J by 1 base, with 13 bases between them. The CDR3 consists of 16 residues. CDR1 LGHDT and CDR2 YNNKEL come from the germline V gene (reference sequence). One entry per CDR3 protein, called by TCRdb with MiXCR from the 5' RACE reads. The sample comprises roughly 70,000 distinct CDR3 sequences, roughly 8.9% of which are singletons, and 1.5% to 2% rests with the top ten. The sample's time point: blood at routine non-recurrence follow-up after resection. Unsorted whole RNA from tumor, nontumor lung or frozen PBMC underwent sequencing. This sequence originates from a female donor with early-stage non-small cell lung cancer. The source was PBMCs, collected at follow-up. The chain is built from TRBV3-1 and TRBJ2-2; D unclear. CDR3 DNA: TGTGCCAGCAGCCCGAATACGGCGGAGAACACCGGGGAGCTGTTTTTT. This encodes CASSPNTAENTGELFF.